Presented here are 26 T cell receptor beta chains from one specimen sequenced in a study of T-cell memory formation after mild COVID-19. TCRdb fed the 5' RACE reads into MiXCR, producing one record per CDR3 protein. The sample gives more than 300,000 distinct CDR3 sequences, roughly an eighth of which show up once; around a fifth is in the top ten. Sequencing used PBMCs or a T cell subset sorted from them (not recorded which). Receptor source: a young man who had mild COVID-19 (a few samples of this study predate the infection). Cell type and time point are not known.

This clonotype was seen a handful of times. The chain recombines TRBV10-3 with TRBJ1-1; no firm D call. The CDR3 totals 11 residues. Trimming stripped 3 bases from V and 7 bases from J, with 6 bases between. Germline CDR1 is ENHRY and CDR2 is SYGVKD. DNA for the CDR3: TGTGCCATCAGTGAAAGGAGTGAAGCTTTCTTT. This gives the protein CAISERSEAFF.

This clonotype has at least ten counts. This chain uses TRBV7-2 with TRBJ2-3; 8 nucleotides align to TRBD2. In germline, CDR1 is SGHTA, CDR2 FQGNSA. V shed 5 bases and J 2 bases; nucleotides not matched to a gene: 15. The CDR3 has 18 amino acids. CDR3 DNA sequence: TGTGCCAGCAGCCTAAATCCAGCGGGGGCCTCTAACACAGATACGCAGTATTTT. As protein: CASSLNPAGASNTDTQYF.

This clonotype was seen many times. This sequence joins TRBV5-6 and TRBJ2-7; possible D gene TRBD2, 5 bases. The CDR3 runs 13 residues. V lost 4 bases, J lost 6 bases, and 14 bases lay in between. Germline V CDR1 and CDR2: SGHDT, YYEEEE. CDR3 region: CASSPAGGGEQYV. CDR3 DNA: TGTGCCAGCAGCCCGGCGGGTGGAGGCGAGCAGTACGTC.

The V and J genes are TRBV20-1 and TRBJ2-5; 8 nucleotides line up with TRBD2. CDR3 length: 14 amino acids. The trim removed 7 bases at V and 5 bases at J, leaving 12 bases unmatched. From germline, CDR1 is DFQATT and CDR2 SNEGSKA (reference sequence). CDR3 sequence (DNA): TGCAGTGGGCAGGCGGGGGGCCCGGGGGAGACCCAGTACTTC. Translated, it gives CSGQAGGPGETQYF.

The chain employs TRBV12-5 and TRBJ1-2, with D possibly being TRBD1 (5 bases). V was cut by 5 bases and J by 4 bases, with 11 bases left in between. There are 13 residues in the CDR3. Germline-derived CDR1 and CDR2 are LGHNT and FRNRAP. CDR3 sequence: CASGRQGGYGYTF. CDR3 coding DNA: TGTGCTAGTGGTCGTCAGGGTGGCTATGGCTACACCTTC.

Within the sample, this clonotype is medium-sized (0.01 to 0.1%). The chain carries TRBV7-6 and TRBJ1-1, with TRBD1 as a possible D gene (5 bases). Trimming removed 5 bases at V and 1 base at J, with 14 bases between. Germline-derived CDR1 and CDR2 are SGHVS and FNYEAQ. The CDR3 runs to 15 residues. CDR3 sequence (DNA): TGTGCCAGCAGCCTACCCCCGACAGCGAACACTGAAGCTTTCTTT. It translates to CASSLPPTANTEAFF.

The V call is TRBV7-8, the J call TRBJ2-3, with D possibly TRBD1 on 5 matching bases. V lost 5 bases to trimming and J lost 1 base, with 10 bases between them. Germline V CDR1 and CDR2: SGHVS, FQNEAQ. CDR3 length equals 14 residues. In DNA form, the CDR3 reads TGTGCCAGCAGCCCGAAACAGGGCACAGATACGCAGTATTTT. Protein sequence: CASSPKQGTDTQYF. The full variable domain, its missing parts supplied by reference TRBV7-8 and TRBJ2-3, is GAGVSQSPRYKVAKRGQDVALRCDPISGHVSLFWYQQALGQGPEFLTYFQNEAQLDKSGLPSDRFFAERPEGSVSTLKIQRTQQEDSAVYLCASSPKQGTDTQYFGPGTRLTVL.

The CDR3 reads CASSAGQLDSGNTIYF. DNA for the CDR3: TGCGCCAGCAGCGCCGGCCAACTCGACTCTGGAAACACCATATATTTT. The J gene is TRBJ1-3, the V gene TRBV5-1; unclear D gene. There are 16 residues in the CDR3. With 4 bases removed from V and 0 bases from J, the gap between germline ends came to 14 bases. Germline-derived CDR1 and CDR2 are SGHRS and YFSETQ. The whole variable domain, remainder taken from reference TRBV5-1 and TRBJ1-3, is KAGVTQTPRYLIKTRGQQVTLSCSPISGHRSVSWYQQTPGQGLQFLFEYFSETQRNKGNFPGRFSGRQFSNSRSEMNVSTLELGDSALYLCASSAGQLDSGNTIYFGEGSWLTVV.

The genes are TRBV5-1 and TRBJ2-2, with D possibly matching TRBD2 (6 bases). Germline values: CDR1 SGHRS, CDR2 YFSETQ. Trimming stripped 3 bases from V and 3 bases from J, with 9 bases between. This CDR3 has 14 residues. CDR3: CASSWTKDTGELFF. In DNA form, the CDR3 reads TGCGCCAGCAGCTGGACTAAGGACACCGGGGAGCTGTTTTTT.

This clonotype appeared a few times. The chain couples TRBV29-1 to TRBJ2-2; D gene ambiguous. Trimming left V 0 bases short and J 7 bases short, with 6 bases between. Germline V gene data show CDR1 as SQVTM and CDR2 as ANQGSEA. The CDR3 is 12 residues long. The CDR3 loop is CSVEDRVGELFF. CDR3 bases: TGCAGCGTTGAAGATCGGGTCGGGGAGCTGTTTTTT.

The chain joins TRBV27 to TRBJ2-2; tentative D call: TRBD1 (5 bases). The length of the CDR3 is 13 residues. The V gene lost 4 bases and the J gene lost 7 bases, with 10 bases spanning the gap. CDR1 is MNHEY, CDR2 SMNVEV, per germline (reference sequence). The CDR3 protein is CASSSGLSGELFF. The CDR3 DNA reads as TGTGCCAGCAGTTCAGGGTTGAGCGGGGAGCTGTTTTTT.

The V and J genes are TRBV29-1 and TRBJ1-2; TRBD1 aligns across 9 bases. The CDR3 extends over 17 amino acids. J lost 8 bases, V lost 3 bases, and 19 bases had no gene match. Germline V CDR1 and CDR2: SQVTM, ANQGSEA. The CDR3 spells CSVDRPVPGQGFYGYTF. CDR3 sequence (DNA): TGCAGCGTTGACCGACCAGTACCGGGACAGGGATTTTACGGCTACACCTTC.

J is TRBJ1-1 and V is TRBV18, with no clear D. The CDR3 consists of 13 residues. Trimming took off 2 bases at V and 4 bases at J, with 8 bases between the two ends. Germline lookup yields CDR1 KGHSH and CDR2 LQKENI. In nucleotides, the CDR3 is TGTGCCAGCTCACCAATAGCCCTCACTGAAGCTTTCTTT. It yields the protein CASSPIALTEAFF.

This clonotype was observed a handful of times. This chain uses TRBV27 with TRBJ2-6, with D possibly TRBD2 on 5 matching bases. CDR1 is MNHEY and CDR2 is SMNVEV in the germline V gene (reference sequence). The V gene lost 5 bases and the J gene lost 2 bases, with 7 bases spanning the gap. This CDR3 has 14 amino acids. The CDR3 nucleotides read TGTGCCAGCAGTGCGCGGGCTGGGGCCAACGTCCTGACTTTC. Translating gives CASSARAGANVLTF.

This clonotype has a handful of counts. J is TRBJ1-1 and V is TRBV29-1; D may be TRBD1 (6 bases). From germline, CDR1 is SQVTM and CDR2 ANQGSEA. Trimming shortened V by 4 bases and J by 0 bases, and 9 bases separated the two germline ends. There are 13 residues in the CDR3. This CDR3 is CSVVGQLNTEAFF. In DNA, the CDR3 is TGCAGCGTTGTCGGACAGCTGAACACTGAAGCTTTCTTT.

V usage is TRBV7-8 and J usage is TRBJ2-7; D is unresolved. Germline assignment: CDR1 SGHVS and CDR2 FQNEAQ. The length of the CDR3 is 14 residues. V was shortened by 3 bases and J by 3 bases, with 12 bases between the two germline ends. The CDR3 DNA sequence: TGTGCCAGCAGCTTCGGCCCGCCCAACTACGAGCAGTACTTC. The encoded protein is CASSFGPPNYEQYF. Combining the CDR3 with reference TRBV7-8 and TRBJ2-7 gives the whole variable domain GAGVSQSPRYKVAKRGQDVALRCDPISGHVSLFWYQQALGQGPEFLTYFQNEAQLDKSGLPSDRFFAERPEGSVSTLKIQRTQQEDSAVYLCASSFGPPNYEQYFGPGTRLTVT.

This chain uses TRBV4-3 with TRBJ1-1; maybe TRBD1 (5 bases). This CDR3 comprises 16 residues. With 4 bases removed from V and 0 bases from J, the gap between germline ends came to 15 bases. Germline CDR1 reads LGHNA; CDR2 reads YSLEER. The CDR3 spells CASSPWGGAMNTEAFF. DNA of the CDR3: TGCGCCAGCAGCCCTTGGGGCGGGGCCATGAACACTGAAGCTTTCTTT.

The chain links TRBV20-1 to TRBJ2-7, with D possibly being TRBD1 (5 bases). Germline V gene sequence: CDR1 DFQATT, CDR2 SNEGSKA (reference sequence). V was clipped by 4 bases and J by 6 bases, with 19 bases between them. The CDR3 extends over 14 amino acids. DNA for the CDR3: TGCAGTGCTATAACAGGTCCGCTTTCGGGCGAGCAGTACGTC. The encoded protein is CSAITGPLSGEQYV.

The DNA of the CDR3 is TGCAGTGCCCTGGACTACGGGACTGGGGCCAACGTCCTGACTTTC. Its translation is CSALDYGTGANVLTF. J is TRBJ2-6 and V is TRBV20-1, with D possibly TRBD2 on 6 matching bases. Germline V CDR1 and CDR2: DFQATT, SNEGSKA (reference sequence). V was shortened by 6 bases and J by 2 bases, with 14 bases between the two germline ends. The CDR3 totals 15 residues.

The chain has TRBV7-2 and TRBJ2-3, with 9 bases lining up with TRBD2. CDR3 length: 15 residues. Germline V gives CDR1 SGHTA, CDR2 FQGNSA. J gave up 5 bases and V 6 bases, and 9 bases lay outside the gene matches. For the CDR3, the DNA is TGTGCCAGCAGGATCCCGGGACTAGCCCGAGATACGCAGTATTTT. Translated, it gives CASRIPGLARDTQYF.

This clonotype has more than one count but fewer than ten. This chain uses TRBV10-3 with TRBJ1-5; 8 nucleotides agree with TRBD1. This CDR3 region has 16 residues. CDR1 ENHRY and CDR2 SYGVKD come from the germline V gene. With 0 bases clipped from V and 5 bases from J, the junction kept 6 bases outside the gene matches. CDR3 region: CAISESGRGLDQPQHF. CDR3 nucleotides: TGTGCCATCAGTGAGTCAGGCAGGGGGCTGGATCAGCCCCAGCATTTT.

This clonotype showed up many times. This chain uses TRBV5-1 with TRBJ2-2; 7 bases are shared with TRBD1. Germline V CDR1 and CDR2: SGHRS, YFSETQ. The CDR3 spans 15 residues. V lost 0 bases, J lost 4 bases, and 3 bases stayed unmatched. The CDR3 is CASSLEGQPTGELFF. DNA for the CDR3: TGCGCCAGCAGCTTGGAGGGACAGCCCACCGGGGAGCTGTTTTTT. The full variable domain, completed using reference TRBV5-1 and TRBJ2-2, is KAGVTQTPRYLIKTRGQQVTLSCSPISGHRSVSWYQQTPGQGLQFLFEYFSETQRNKGNFPGRFSGRQFSNSRSEMNVSTLELGDSALYLCASSLEGQPTGELFFGEGSRLTVL.

V gene TRBV7-2 combines with J gene TRBJ1-2; 9 positions agree with TRBD1. The V gene's germline CDR1 is SGHTA and CDR2 FQGNSA. The CDR3 extends over 17 amino acids. V was clipped by 5 bases and J by 5 bases; unmatched bases: 15. The CDR3 region is CASSLSWAGQGSYGYTF. CDR3 nucleotides: TGTGCCAGCAGCCTTAGCTGGGCCGGACAGGGGAGTTATGGCTACACCTTC.

This rearrangement joins TRBV7-2 to TRBJ2-3; 8 nucleotides agree with TRBD2. The CDR3 loop spans 17 amino acids. The V gene end was trimmed by 5 bases and the J gene end by 7 bases; junction bases not matched to a gene: 17. Germline CDR1 SGHTA, CDR2 FQGNSA. CDR3 coding DNA: TGTGCCAGCAGCCCCCGGGGAAGCGGGGGCCTCGGGAATACGCAGTATTTT. It translates to CASSPRGSGGLGNTQYF.

There are a few counts of this clonotype. V usage is TRBV6-6 and J usage is TRBJ2-7; TRBD1 agrees at 7 bases. CDR3 length: 16 amino acids. Germline-derived CDR1 and CDR2 are MNHNY and SVGAGI (reference sequence). The trim removed 0 bases at V and 0 bases at J, leaving 5 bases unmatched. Here the CDR3 DNA reads TGTGCCAGCAGTTACTCAGGGGGCGCCGGCTCCTACGAGCAGTACTTC. Amino acid sequence: CASSYSGGAGSYEQYF.

This clonotype was detected a few times. The chain carries TRBV15 and TRBJ2-3; no clear D. Trimming left V 7 bases short and J 1 base short, with 12 bases between. Germline V gives CDR1 LNHNV, CDR2 YYDKDF (reference sequence). The length of the CDR3 is 14 residues. The CDR3 nucleotides are TGTGCCACCAACCCGGACGTACGCACAGATACGCAGTATTTT. Translating gives CATNPDVRTDTQYF.